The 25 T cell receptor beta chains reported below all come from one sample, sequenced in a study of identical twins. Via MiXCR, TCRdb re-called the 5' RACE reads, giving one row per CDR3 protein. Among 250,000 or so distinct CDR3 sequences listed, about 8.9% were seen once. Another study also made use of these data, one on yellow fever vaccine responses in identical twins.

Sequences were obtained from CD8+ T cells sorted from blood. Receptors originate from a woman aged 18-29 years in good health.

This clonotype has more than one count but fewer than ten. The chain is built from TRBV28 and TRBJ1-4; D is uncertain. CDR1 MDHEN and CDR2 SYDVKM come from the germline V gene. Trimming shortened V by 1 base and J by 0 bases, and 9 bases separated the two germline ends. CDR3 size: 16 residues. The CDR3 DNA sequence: TGTGCCAGCAGTTTATACAGATTAGCAACTAATGAAAAACTGTTTTTT. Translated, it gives CASSLYRLATNEKLFF.

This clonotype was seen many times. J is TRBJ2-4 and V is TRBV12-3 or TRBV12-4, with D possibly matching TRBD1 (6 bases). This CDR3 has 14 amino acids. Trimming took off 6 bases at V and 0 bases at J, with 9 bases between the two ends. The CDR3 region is CASRGAIAKNIQYF. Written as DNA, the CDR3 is TGTGCCAGCAGGGGGGCTATAGCCAAAAACATTCAGTACTTC.

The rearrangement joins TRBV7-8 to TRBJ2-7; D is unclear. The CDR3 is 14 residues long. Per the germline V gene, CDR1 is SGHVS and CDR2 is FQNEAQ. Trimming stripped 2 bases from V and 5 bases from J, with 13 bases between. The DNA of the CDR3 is TGTGCCAGCAGCTTATTGATAGGGTGGGACGAGCAGTACTTC. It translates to CASSLLIGWDEQYF.

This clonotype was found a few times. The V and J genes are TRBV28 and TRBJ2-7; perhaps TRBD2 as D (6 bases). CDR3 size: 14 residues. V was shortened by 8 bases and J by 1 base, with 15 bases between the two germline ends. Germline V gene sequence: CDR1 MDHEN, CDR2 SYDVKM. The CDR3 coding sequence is TGTGCCAGCGTTCAGACCGGGAGTTCCTACGAGCAGTACTTC. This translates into CASVQTGSSYEQYF.

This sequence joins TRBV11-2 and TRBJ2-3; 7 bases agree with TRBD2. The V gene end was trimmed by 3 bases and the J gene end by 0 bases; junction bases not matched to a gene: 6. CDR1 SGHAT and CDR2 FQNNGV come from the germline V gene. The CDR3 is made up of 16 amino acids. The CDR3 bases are TGTGCCAGCAGCTTCTCGACTAGCTTTAGCACAGATACGCAGTATTTT. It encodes CASSFSTSFSTDTQYF. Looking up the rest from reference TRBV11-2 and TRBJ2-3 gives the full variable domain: EAGVAQSPRYKIIEKRQSVAFWCNPISGHATLYWYQQILGQGPKLLIQFQNNGVVDDSQLPKDRFSAERLKGVDSTLKIQPAKLEDSAVYLCASSFSTSFSTDTQYFGPGTRLTVL.

CDR3 protein: CASSQDASFYSSDTQYF. The CDR3 bases are TGTGCCAGCAGCCAAGATGCTAGCTTTTATTCATCAGATACGCAGTATTTT. The chain has TRBV3-1 and TRBJ2-3; tentative D call: TRBD2 (5 bases). V was shortened by 0 bases and J by 4 bases, with 17 bases between the two germline ends. This CDR3 is 17 amino acids long. From germline, CDR1 is LGHDT and CDR2 YNNKEL (reference sequence).

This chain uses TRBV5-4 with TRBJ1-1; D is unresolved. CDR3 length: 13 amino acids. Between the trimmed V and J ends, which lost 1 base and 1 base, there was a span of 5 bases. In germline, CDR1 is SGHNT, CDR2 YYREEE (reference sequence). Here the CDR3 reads CASSLLWNTEAFF. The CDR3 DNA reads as TGTGCCAGCAGCTTGCTCTGGAACACTGAAGCTTTCTTT. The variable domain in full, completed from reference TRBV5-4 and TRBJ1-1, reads ETGVTQSPTHLIKTRGQQVTLRCSSQSGHNTVSWYQQALGQGPQFIFQYYREEENGRGNFPPRFSGLQFPNYSSELNVNALELDDSALYLCASSLLWNTEAFFGQGTRLTVV.

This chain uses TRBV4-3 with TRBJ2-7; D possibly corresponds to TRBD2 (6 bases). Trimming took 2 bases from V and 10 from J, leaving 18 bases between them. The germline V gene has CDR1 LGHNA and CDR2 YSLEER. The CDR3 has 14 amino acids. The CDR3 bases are TGCGCCAGCAGCCAATTTGTGGGAGGAGATCGACAGTACTTC. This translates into CASSQFVGGDRQYF.

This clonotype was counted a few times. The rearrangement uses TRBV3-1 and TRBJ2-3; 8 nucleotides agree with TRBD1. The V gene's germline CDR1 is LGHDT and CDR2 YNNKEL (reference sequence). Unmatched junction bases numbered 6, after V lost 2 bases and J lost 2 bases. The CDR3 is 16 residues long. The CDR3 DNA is TGTGCCAGCAGCCAACCGGACAGGGCGCCCACAGATACGCAGTATTTT. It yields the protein CASSQPDRAPTDTQYF.

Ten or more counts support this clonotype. This chain's CDR3 is CASSLWTHTGELFF. CDR3 sequence (DNA): TGCGCCAGCAGCCTCTGGACACACACCGGGGAGCTGTTTTTT. The V gene is TRBV4-3, the J gene TRBJ2-2; tentative D call: TRBD1 (5 bases). This CDR3 comprises 14 residues. The germline V gene encodes CDR1 LGHNA and CDR2 YSLEER. Trimming removed 4 bases at V and 3 bases at J, with 9 bases between.

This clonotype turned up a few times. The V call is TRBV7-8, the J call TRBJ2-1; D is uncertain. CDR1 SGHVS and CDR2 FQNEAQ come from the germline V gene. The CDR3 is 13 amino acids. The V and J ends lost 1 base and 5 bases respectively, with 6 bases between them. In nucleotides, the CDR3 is TGTGCCAGCAGCTTAGTTTTTAACAATGAGCAGTTCTTC. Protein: CASSLVFNNEQFF. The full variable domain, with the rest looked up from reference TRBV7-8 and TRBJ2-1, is GAGVSQSPRYKVAKRGQDVALRCDPISGHVSLFWYQQALGQGPEFLTYFQNEAQLDKSGLPSDRFFAERPEGSVSTLKIQRTQQEDSAVYLCASSLVFNNEQFFGPGTRLTVL.

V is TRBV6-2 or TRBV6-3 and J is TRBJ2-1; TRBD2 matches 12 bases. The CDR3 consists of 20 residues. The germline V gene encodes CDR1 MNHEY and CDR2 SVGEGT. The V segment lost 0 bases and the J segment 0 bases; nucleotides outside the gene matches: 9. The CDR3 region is CASSYSRLAGGPSSYNEQFF. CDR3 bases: TGTGCCAGCAGTTACTCGAGGCTAGCGGGAGGGCCAAGCTCCTACAATGAGCAGTTCTTC.

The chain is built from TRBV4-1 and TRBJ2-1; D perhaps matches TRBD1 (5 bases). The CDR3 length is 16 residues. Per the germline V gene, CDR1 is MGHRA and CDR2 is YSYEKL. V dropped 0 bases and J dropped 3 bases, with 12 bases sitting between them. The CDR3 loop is CASSQEGGRDYNEQFF. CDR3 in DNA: TGCGCCAGCAGCCAAGAGGGTGGCAGGGACTACAATGAGCAGTTCTTC.

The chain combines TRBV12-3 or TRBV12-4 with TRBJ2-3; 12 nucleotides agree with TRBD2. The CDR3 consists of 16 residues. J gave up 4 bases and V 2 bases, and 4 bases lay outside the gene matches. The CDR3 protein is CASSLKGLAGADTQYF. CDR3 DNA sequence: TGTGCCAGCAGTTTAAAGGGACTAGCGGGCGCAGATACGCAGTATTTT.

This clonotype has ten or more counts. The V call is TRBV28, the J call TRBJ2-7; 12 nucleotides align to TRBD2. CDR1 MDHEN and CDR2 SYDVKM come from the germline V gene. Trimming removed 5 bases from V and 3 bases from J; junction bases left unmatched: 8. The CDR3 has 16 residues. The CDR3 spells CASSPLAGGPLYEQYF. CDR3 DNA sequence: TGTGCCAGCAGTCCCCTAGCGGGAGGGCCTCTCTACGAGCAGTACTTC.

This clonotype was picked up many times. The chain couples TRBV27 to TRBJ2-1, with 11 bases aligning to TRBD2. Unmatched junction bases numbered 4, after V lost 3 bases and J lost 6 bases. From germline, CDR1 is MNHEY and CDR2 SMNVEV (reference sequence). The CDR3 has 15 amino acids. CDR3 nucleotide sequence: TGTGCCAGCAGTTTGCGACTAGCGGGACCCAATGAGCAGTTCTTC. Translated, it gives CASSLRLAGPNEQFF.

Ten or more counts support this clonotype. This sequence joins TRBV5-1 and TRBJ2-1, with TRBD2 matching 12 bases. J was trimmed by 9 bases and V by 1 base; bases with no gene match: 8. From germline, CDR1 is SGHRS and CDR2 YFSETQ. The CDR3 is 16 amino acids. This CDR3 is CASSLPTSGGRLEQFF. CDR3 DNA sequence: TGCGCCAGCAGCTTGCCGACTAGCGGGGGCCGCCTTGAGCAGTTCTTC.

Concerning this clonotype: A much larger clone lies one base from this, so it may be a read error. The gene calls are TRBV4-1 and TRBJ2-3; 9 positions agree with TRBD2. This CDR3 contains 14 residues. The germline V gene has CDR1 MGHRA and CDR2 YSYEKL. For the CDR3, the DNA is TGCACCAGCAGCCTCGGGACTAGCATTGATACGCAGTATTTT. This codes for CTSSLGTSIDTQYF.

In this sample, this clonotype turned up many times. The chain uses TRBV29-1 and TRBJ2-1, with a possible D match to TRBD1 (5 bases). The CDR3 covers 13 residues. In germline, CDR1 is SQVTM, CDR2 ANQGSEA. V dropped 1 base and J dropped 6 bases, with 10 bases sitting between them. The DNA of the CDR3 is TGCAGCGTTGAAGGCAGGGATGGCAATGAGCAGTTCTTC. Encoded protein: CSVEGRDGNEQFF.

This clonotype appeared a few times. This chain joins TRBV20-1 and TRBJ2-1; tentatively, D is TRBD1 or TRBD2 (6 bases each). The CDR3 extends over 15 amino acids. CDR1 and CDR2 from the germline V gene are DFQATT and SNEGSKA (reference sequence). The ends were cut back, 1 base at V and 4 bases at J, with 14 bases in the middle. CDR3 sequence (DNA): TGCAGTGCTAGAGTTCCGGGGGCGAAATACAATGAGCAGTTCTTC. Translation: CSARVPGAKYNEQFF.

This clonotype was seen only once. This CDR3 is CASSQAAGGAYEQYF. The CDR3 region has the DNA TGCGCCAGCAGCCAAGCGGCAGGGGGAGCCTACGAGCAGTACTTC. This chain joins TRBV4-1 and TRBJ2-7; 7 nucleotides agree with TRBD1. The V gene end was trimmed by 1 base and the J gene end by 2 bases; junction bases not matched to a gene: 5. The germline CDR1 and CDR2 sequences are MGHRA and YSYEKL. CDR3 length: 15 residues.

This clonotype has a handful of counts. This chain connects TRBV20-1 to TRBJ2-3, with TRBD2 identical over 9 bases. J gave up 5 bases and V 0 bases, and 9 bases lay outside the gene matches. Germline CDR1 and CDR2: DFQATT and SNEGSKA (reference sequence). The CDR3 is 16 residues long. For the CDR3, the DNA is TGCAGTGCTAGAGATGCAGGCGGGGGGGCCATAGATACGCAGTATTTT. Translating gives CSARDAGGGAIDTQYF.

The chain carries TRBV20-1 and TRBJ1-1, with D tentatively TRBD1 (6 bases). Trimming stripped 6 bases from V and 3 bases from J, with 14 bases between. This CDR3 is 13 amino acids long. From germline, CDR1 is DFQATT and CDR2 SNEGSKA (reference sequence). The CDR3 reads CSARRQGYTEAFF. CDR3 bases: TGCAGTGCAAGAAGGCAGGGGTACACTGAAGCTTTCTTT.

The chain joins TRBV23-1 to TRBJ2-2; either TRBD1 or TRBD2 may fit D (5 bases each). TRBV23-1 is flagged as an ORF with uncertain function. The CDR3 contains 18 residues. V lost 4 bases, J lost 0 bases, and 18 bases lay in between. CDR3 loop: CASSRGPGQGANTGELFF. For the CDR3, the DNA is TGCGCCAGCAGTCGGGGTCCTGGGCAGGGAGCGAACACCGGGGAGCTGTTTTTT.

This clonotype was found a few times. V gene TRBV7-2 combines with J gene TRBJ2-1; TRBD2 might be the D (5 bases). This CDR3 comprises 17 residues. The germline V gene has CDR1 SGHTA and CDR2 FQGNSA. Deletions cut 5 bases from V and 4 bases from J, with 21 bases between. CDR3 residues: CASSPRVVGSKYNEQFF. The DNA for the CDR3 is TGTGCCAGCAGCCCGCGGGTGGTGGGCAGCAAGTACAATGAGCAGTTCTTC.